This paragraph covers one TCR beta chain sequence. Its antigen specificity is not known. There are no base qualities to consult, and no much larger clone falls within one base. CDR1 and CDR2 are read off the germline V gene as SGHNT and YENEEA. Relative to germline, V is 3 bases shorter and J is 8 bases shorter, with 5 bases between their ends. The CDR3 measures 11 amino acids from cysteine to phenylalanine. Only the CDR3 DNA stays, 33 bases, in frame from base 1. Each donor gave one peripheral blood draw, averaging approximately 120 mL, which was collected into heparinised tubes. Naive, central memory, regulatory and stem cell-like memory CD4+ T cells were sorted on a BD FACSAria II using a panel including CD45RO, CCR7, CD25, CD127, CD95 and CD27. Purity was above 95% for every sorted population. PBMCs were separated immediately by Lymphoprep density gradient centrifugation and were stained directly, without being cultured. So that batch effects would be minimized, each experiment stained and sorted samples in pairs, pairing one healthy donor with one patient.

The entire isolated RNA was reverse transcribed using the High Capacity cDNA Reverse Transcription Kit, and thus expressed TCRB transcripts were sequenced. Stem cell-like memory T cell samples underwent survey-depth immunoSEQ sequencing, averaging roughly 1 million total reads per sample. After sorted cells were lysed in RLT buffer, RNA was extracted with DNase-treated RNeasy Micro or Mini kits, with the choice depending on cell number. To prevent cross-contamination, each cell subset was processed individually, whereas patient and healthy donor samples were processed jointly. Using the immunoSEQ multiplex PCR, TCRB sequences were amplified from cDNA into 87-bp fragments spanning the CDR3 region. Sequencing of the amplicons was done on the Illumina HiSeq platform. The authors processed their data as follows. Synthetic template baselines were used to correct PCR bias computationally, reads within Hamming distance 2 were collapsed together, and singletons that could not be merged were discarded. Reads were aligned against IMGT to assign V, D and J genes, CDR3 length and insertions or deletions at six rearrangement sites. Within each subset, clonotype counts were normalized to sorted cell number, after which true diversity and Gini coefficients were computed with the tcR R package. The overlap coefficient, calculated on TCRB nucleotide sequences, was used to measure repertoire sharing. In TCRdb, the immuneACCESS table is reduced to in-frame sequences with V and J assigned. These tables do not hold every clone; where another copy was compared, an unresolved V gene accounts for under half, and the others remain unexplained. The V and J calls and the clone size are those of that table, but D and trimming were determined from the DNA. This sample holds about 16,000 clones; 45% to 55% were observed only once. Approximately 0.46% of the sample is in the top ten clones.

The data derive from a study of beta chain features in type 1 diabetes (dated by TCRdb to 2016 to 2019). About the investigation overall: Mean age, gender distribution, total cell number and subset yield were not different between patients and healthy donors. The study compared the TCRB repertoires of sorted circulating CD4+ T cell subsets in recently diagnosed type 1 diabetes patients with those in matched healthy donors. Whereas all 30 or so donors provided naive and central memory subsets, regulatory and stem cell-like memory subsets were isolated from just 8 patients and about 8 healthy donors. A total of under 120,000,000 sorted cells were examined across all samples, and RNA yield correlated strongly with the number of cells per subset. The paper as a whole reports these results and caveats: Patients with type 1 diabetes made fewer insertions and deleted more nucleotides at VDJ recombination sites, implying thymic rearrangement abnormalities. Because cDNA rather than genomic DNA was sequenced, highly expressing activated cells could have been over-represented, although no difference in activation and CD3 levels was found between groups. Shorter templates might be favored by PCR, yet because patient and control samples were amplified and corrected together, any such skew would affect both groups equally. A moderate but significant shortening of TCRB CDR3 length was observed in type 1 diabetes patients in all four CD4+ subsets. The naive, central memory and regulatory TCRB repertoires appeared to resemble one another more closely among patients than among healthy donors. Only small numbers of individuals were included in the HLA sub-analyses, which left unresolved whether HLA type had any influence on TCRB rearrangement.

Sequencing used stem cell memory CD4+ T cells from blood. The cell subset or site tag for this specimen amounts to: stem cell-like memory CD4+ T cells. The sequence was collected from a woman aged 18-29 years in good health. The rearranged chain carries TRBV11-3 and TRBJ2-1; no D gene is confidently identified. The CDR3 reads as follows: CASSFRDEQFF. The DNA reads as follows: TGTGCCAGCAGCTTCCGGGATGAGCAGTTCTTC. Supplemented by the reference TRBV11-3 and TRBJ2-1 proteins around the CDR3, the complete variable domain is EAGVVQSPRYKIIEKKQPVAFWCNPISGHNTLYWYLQNLGQGPELLIRYENEEAVDDSQLPKDRFSAERLKGVDSTLKIQPAELGDSAVYLCASSFRDEQFFGPGTRLTVL.